The clone carrying this TCR beta chain has a handful of counts. Its antigen remains unidentified. TCRdb re-called the reads through MiXCR, storing one row per CDR3 protein. The table shows approximately 270,000 distinct CDR3 sequences, with about 20% occurring only once. This sample is part of a study of T cell repertoires in cytomegalovirus infection. On the study more broadly: Recently identified HLA-C-restricted and well-studied HLA-B-restricted CMV epitopes were used. Carrying CMV and the relevant HLA type showed in public TCR beta signatures. Whole-study results and caveats: Totalled public TCR beta family frequency picked out people who carried CMV plus the relevant HLA.

The CDR3 loop spans 13 amino acids. The germline V and J ends were trimmed by 6 bases and 4 bases, with 15 bases remaining between them. CDR1 and CDR2 (germline): DFQATT, SNEGSKA (reference sequence). The specimen was cultured PBMCs, collected from culture after CMV antigen stimulation. The chain links TRBV20-1 to TRBJ1-2; D unresolved. The receptor comes from a human donor in good health (CMV status not recorded). Some clones in this sample may be carry-over from other donors' samples. The CDR3 DNA follows: TGCAGTGCCCCGCTCGCGGTTGGCTATGGCTACACCTTC. Amino acid sequence: CSAPLAVGYGYTF.